This TCR beta chain is from a study of cytomegalovirus exposure and HLA in healthy donors. Study results and limitations: A few CMV-associated chains were confirmed in vitro to be specific for CMV antigens. According to reports, the classifier identified cytomegalovirus status with high specificity and sensitivity. Per a later analysis, HLA-associated TCR beta chains showed more clonal expansion than other, equally common TCR beta chains.

Of note for this clone: What it binds is not known.

This PCR relied on a set of 60 Vbeta primers and 13 Jbeta primers. Sequenced by immunoSEQ multiplex PCR; TCRdb stores in-frame clones only, minus some. The sample has under 150,000 clones; roughly 85% are singletons. Donors were ostensibly healthy at sampling, although undocumented immune exposures were probable. This CDR3 contains 14 residues. From germline, CDR1 is MNHNS and CDR2 SASEGT. V dropped 8 bases and J dropped 5; count of bases not matched to a gene: 7. Sample: PBMCs. The receptor's source is a woman between 25 and 40 years old in good health and CMV-seropositive. The chain recombines TRBV6-1 with TRBJ2-3; 10 bases line up with TRBD2. CDR3 sequence: CASRSGGAEDTQYF. The CDR3 DNA reads as TGTGCCAGCCGAAGCGGGGGGGCCGAAGATACGCAGTATTTT.